One sample yielded the 32 T cell receptor beta chains listed below, sequenced in a study of sequential checkpoint blockade in melanoma (dated by TCRdb to the late 2010s). Read against the paper, the sample's treatment or condition label means: randomized to nivolumab then ipilimumab (arm A) or the reverse (arm B). To prepare the library, the immunoSEQ multiplex PCR assay was applied. TCRdb took over this immuneACCESS table, retaining in-frame rearrangements with V and J assigned. Such tables are incomplete; in checked studies, under half of the missing clones stem from an unresolved V gene, and the remainder is unexplained. A total of 15,000 to 20,000 clones appear in this sample, 85% to 95% of them only once. Roughly 24% of the sample lies in the top ten. Specimen: CD8+ T cells sorted from blood (inferred from file names), collected from a patient given nivolumab and ipilimumab in sequence. The receptor set was obtained from a human donor with melanoma.

The chain recombines TRBV19 with TRBJ2-7, with D maybe TRBD2 (5 bases). Germline V gives CDR1 LNHDA, CDR2 SQIVND (reference sequence). CDR3 length: 12 amino acids. V was cut by 0 bases and J by 12 bases, with 12 bases left in between. The CDR3 sequence: CASSIDRRRLYF. The CDR3 DNA is TGTGCCAGTAGTATAGATCGGCGGAGGTTGTACTTC.

J is TRBJ2-7 and V is TRBV7-2, with TRBD2 matching over 8 bases. CDR1 is SGHTA, CDR2 FQGNSA, per germline. CDR3 length equals 14 residues. V shed 3 bases, J shed 3 bases, and the junction held 4 bases outside the gene matches. The CDR3 loop is CASSFKGTSYEQYV. In DNA, the CDR3 is TGTGCCAGCAGCTTTAAGGGGACTAGCTACGAGCAGTACGTC.

A single count supports this clone. V gene TRBV27 combines with J gene TRBJ1-2; TRBD1 might be the D (6 bases). CDR3 length equals 14 residues. Looked up from germline, CDR1 is MNHEY and CDR2 is SMNVEV (reference sequence). The V and J ends lost 4 bases and 2 bases respectively, with 11 bases between them. CDR3 region: CASSYGQLNYGYTF. CDR3 bases: TGTGCCAGCAGTTACGGACAGCTCAACTATGGCTACACCTTC.

This clone was counted once. The chain is built from TRBV4-3 and TRBJ1-2, with a tentative D call TRBD1 (5 bases). The CDR3 has 13 residues. The ends were cut back, 1 base at V and 4 bases at J, with 7 bases in the middle. Germline V gene sequence: CDR1 LGHNA, CDR2 YSLEER. The CDR3: CASSQGQSYGYTF. For the CDR3, the DNA is TGCGCCAGCAGCCAAGGACAGAGCTATGGCTACACCTTC.

This clone appeared once. The chain recombines TRBV9 with TRBJ1-4; the D is unclear. Germline loops: CDR1 SGDLS, CDR2 YYNGEE. V shed 4 bases and J shed 2 bases, with 15 bases lying between them. There are 16 residues in the CDR3. The CDR3 sequence: CASSPSWGGTNEKLFF. The DNA of the CDR3 is TGTGCCAGCAGCCCTAGCTGGGGAGGGACTAATGAAAAACTGTTTTTT.

The chain carries TRBV2 and TRBJ2-7; D may be TRBD1 (6 bases). V gave up 3 bases and J gave up 0 bases, with 15 bases separating them. The length of the CDR3 is 16 residues. Germline V gives CDR1 SNHLY, CDR2 FYNNEI. The CDR3 DNA reads TGTGCCAGCAGTGAGGGGGCCAGGGGAAGCTCCTACGAGCAGTACGTC. Its translation: CASSEGARGSSYEQYV.

The CDR3 here is CASSLGRTYEQYF. The CDR3 DNA is TGTGCCAGCAGTTTAGGCAGAACCTACGAGCAGTACTTC. The rearrangement uses TRBV27 and TRBJ2-7; D gene ambiguous. CDR1 MNHEY and CDR2 SMNVEV come from the germline V gene (reference sequence). Trimming took off 2 bases at V and 2 bases at J, with 7 bases between the two ends. CDR3 length: 13 amino acids.

This clone occurred once. V gene TRBV19 combines with J gene TRBJ1-2; 11 nucleotides align to TRBD1. This CDR3 has 15 residues. Germline V lookup: CDR1 LNHDA, CDR2 SQIVND (reference sequence). After removal of 3 bases from V and 7 bases from J, the junction contained 7 bases not matched to a gene. CDR3 nucleotides: TGTGCCAGTAGTATGGGGACAGGGGGGATAGGTGGCTACACCTTC. Translation: CASSMGTGGIGGYTF.

The chain joins TRBV21-1 to TRBJ2-7; the D call in the table, TRBD2, was not verified against the DNA. TRBV21-1 is classified as a pseudogene. The CDR3 has 14 amino acids. CDR3 sequence (DNA): TGTGCCAGCAGCGGGGGGGATTCGACCTACGAGCAGTACTTC. It is translated as CASSGGDSTYEQYF.

The chain couples TRBV29-1 to TRBJ1-2; D gene unclear. The CDR3 covers 15 residues. Trimming took 6 bases from V and 1 from J, leaving 18 bases between them. Germline V gives CDR1 SQVTM, CDR2 ANQGSEA. The CDR3 DNA follows: TGCAGCGTCACTGCGTTACTAGTTAATAACTATGGCTACACCTTC. As protein: CSVTALLVNNYGYTF.

Remarks on this clone: Sequence at one end of the junction differs from germline and may be a read error. The rearrangement links TRBV7-9 to TRBJ1-2, with TRBD1 matching over 7 bases. The CDR3 runs to 14 residues. CDR1 and CDR2 from the germline V gene are SEHNR and FQNEAQ (reference sequence). CDR3 sequence: CASSWDSLWYGCTF. CDR3 nucleotides: TGTGCCAGCAGTTGGGACAGCCTCTGGTATGGCTGCACCTTC. Combining the CDR3 with reference TRBV7-9 and TRBJ1-2 gives the whole variable domain DTGVSQNPRHKITKRGQNVTFRCDPISEHNRLYWYRQTLGQGPEFLTYFQNEAQLEKSRLLSDRFSAERPKGSFSTLEIQRTEQGDSAMYLCASSWDSLWYGCTFGSGTRLTVV.

This clone was seen only once. The chain links TRBV6-5 to TRBJ1-2; D remains ambiguous. This CDR3 is 13 amino acids long. Trimming took 7 bases from V and 7 from J, leaving 16 bases between them. Germline CDR1 reads MNHEY; CDR2 reads SVGAGI. The CDR3 protein is CASKQRGPLGYTF. The CDR3 nucleotides read TGTGCCAGCAAGCAGCGGGGTCCCCTTGGCTACACCTTC.

The rearrangement joins TRBV28 to TRBJ1-5, with 8 bases identical to TRBD1. This CDR3 comprises 14 residues. V lost 8 bases, J lost 4 bases, and 7 bases stayed unmatched. Germline CDR1 MDHEN, CDR2 SYDVKM. The CDR3 loop reads CASYGTGVNQPQHF. The CDR3 region has the DNA TGTGCCAGCTACGGGACAGGTGTAAATCAGCCCCAGCATTTT. The full variable domain, its missing parts supplied by reference TRBV28 and TRBJ1-5, is DVKVTQSSRYLVKRTGEKVFLECVQDMDHENMFWYRQDPGLGLRLIYFSYDVKMKEKGDIPEGYSVSREKKERFSLILESASTNQTSMYLCASYGTGVNQPQHFGDGTRLSIL.

The J gene is TRBJ2-1, the V gene TRBV27, with a possible D match to TRBD1 (6 bases). Germline CDR1 is MNHEY and CDR2 is SMNVEV (reference sequence). CDR3 length: 14 amino acids. V dropped 6 bases and J dropped 4 bases, with 13 bases sitting between them. The CDR3 reads CASSGQGSYNEQFF. The CDR3, as DNA: TGTGCCAGCAGCGGGCAGGGGTCTTACAATGAGCAGTTCTTC.

The chain combines TRBV7-8 with TRBJ1-3, with 8 bases aligning to TRBD1. Per germline, CDR1 SGHVS and CDR2 FQNEAQ. With V trimmed by 10 bases and J by 3 bases, 8 bases remained unmatched. The CDR3 runs to 14 residues. The CDR3 loop reads CATTSGTGGNTIYF. CDR3 DNA: TGTGCCACCACTTCCGGGACAGGTGGAAACACCATATATTTT.

The chain links TRBV4-2 to TRBJ1-5, with D perhaps TRBD1 (5 bases). The ends were cut back, 5 bases at V and 3 bases at J, with 14 bases in the middle. Germline loops: CDR1 LGHNA, CDR2 YNFKEQ. This CDR3 comprises 15 residues. The CDR3 DNA reads TGTGCCAGCAGCGTAAACCGGGGGATCAATCAGCCCCAGCATTTT. It translates to CASSVNRGINQPQHF.

This clone came up once. The CDR3 loop is CSVGTGGGGYTF. The CDR3 region has the DNA TGCAGCGTCGGGACAGGGGGCGGTGGCTACACCTTC. The chain combines TRBV29-1 with TRBJ1-2; 12 nucleotides match TRBD1. Trimming cost V 6 bases and J 7 bases; bases outside gene matches: 3. CDR1 is SQVTM, CDR2 ANQGSEA, per germline. CDR3 length: 12 amino acids. Combining the CDR3 with reference TRBV29-1 and TRBJ1-2 gives the whole variable domain SAVISQKPSRDICQRGTSLTIQCQVDSQVTMMFWYRQQPGQSLTLIATANQGSEATYESGFVIDKFPISRPNLTFSTLTVSNMSPEDSSIYLCSVGTGGGGYTFGSGTRLTVV.

The CDR3 DNA reads TGTGCCAGCAACGCCGGGACAGGGTCTTACGAGCAGTACGTC. This encodes CASNAGTGSYEQYV. This chain connects TRBV21-1 to TRBJ2-7; the table's D call, TRBD1, was not checked against the DNA. TRBV21-1 is deemed a pseudogene. The CDR3 spans 14 residues.

The V and J genes are TRBV4-3 and TRBJ1-2, with D unresolved. The CDR3 sequence is 15 residues long. The V end lost 1 base, the J end lost 0 bases, and 9 bases lay between the germline ends. In germline, CDR1 is LGHNA, CDR2 YSLEER. The CDR3 region has the DNA TGCGCCAGCAGCCAAGGTTCCGGGACTAACTATGGCTACACCTTC. Its translation is CASSQGSGTNYGYTF.

The chain links TRBV6-1 to TRBJ1-6; D call uncertain. In germline, CDR1 is MNHNS, CDR2 SASEGT. The V gene lost 3 bases and the J gene lost 1 base, with 16 bases spanning the gap. This CDR3 comprises 18 residues. CDR3 coding DNA: TGTGCCAGCAGTGATCTGCCAGGCCCACCTTCCTATAATTCACCCCTCCACTTT. Protein: CASSDLPGPPSYNSPLHF.

The chain uses TRBV9 and TRBJ2-7; a weak D match, TRBD1 (6 bases). This CDR3 comprises 15 residues. Trimming left V 5 bases short and J 6 bases short, with 21 bases between. Germline CDR1 and CDR2: SGDLS and YYNGEE. In DNA, the CDR3 is TGTGCCAGCAGTGGTGGGGCAGGGGTTAAGGGCGAGCAGTACTTC. It translates to CASSGGAGVKGEQYF.

This clone was picked up a small number of times. The chain couples TRBV27 to TRBJ1-1; 7 nucleotides align to TRBD1. The germline CDR1 and CDR2 sequences are MNHEY and SMNVEV (reference sequence). With V trimmed by 5 bases and J by 4 bases, 19 bases remained unmatched. The length of the CDR3 is 18 residues. The DNA for the CDR3 is TGTGCCAGCAGTCTACACCTTAGGAGGGGGCGACAGGGCACTGAAGCTTTCTTT. Translating it yields CASSLHLRRGRQGTEAFF.

The J gene is TRBJ2-7, the V gene TRBV7-9; 12 nucleotides align to TRBD2. In germline, CDR1 is SEHNR, CDR2 FQNEAQ (reference sequence). The length of the CDR3 is 18 residues. J gave up 0 bases and V 3 bases, and 9 bases lay outside the gene matches. CDR3 in amino acids: CASSFPRETSGSSYEQYV. The DNA of the CDR3 is TGTGCCAGCAGCTTCCCCCGAGAGACTAGCGGGAGCTCCTACGAGCAGTACGTC.

The chain recombines TRBV29-1 with TRBJ1-3; no reliable D call. V was clipped by 4 bases and J by 4 bases, with 11 bases between them. CDR1 is SQVTM and CDR2 is ANQGSEA in the germline V gene. This CDR3 spans 13 amino acids. The CDR3 bases are TGCAGCGTTGGAGGGATTTACGGAAACACCATATATTTT. Translation gives CSVGGIYGNTIYF.

V is TRBV28 and J is TRBJ2-7, with TRBD2 as a possible D gene (5 bases). This CDR3 comprises 15 residues. Looked up from germline, CDR1 is MDHEN and CDR2 is SYDVKM. V was cut by 8 bases and J by 0 bases, with 17 bases left in between. The CDR3 sequence is CASRLSPGSSYEQYF. The CDR3 DNA is TGTGCCAGCCGATTGAGCCCGGGATCCTCCTACGAGCAGTACTTC.

The chain is built from TRBV30 and TRBJ1-2; TRBD1 is a possible D gene (5 bases). V dropped 6 bases and J dropped 7 bases, with 24 bases sitting between them. CDR1 is GTSNPN and CDR2 is SVGIG in the germline V gene (reference sequence). This CDR3 has 15 amino acids. The CDR3: CACPRAGRTIGGYTF. For the CDR3, the DNA is TGTGCCTGCCCCCGGGCAGGGAGGACGATAGGTGGCTACACCTTC.

This chain links TRBV28 with TRBJ1-1; 8 bases are a match to TRBD1. The CDR3 covers 13 residues. Germline CDR1 MDHEN, CDR2 SYDVKM. The trim removed 2 bases at V and 8 bases at J, leaving 4 bases unmatched. The CDR3: CASSLATGAEAFF. CDR3 nucleotide sequence: TGTGCCAGCAGTTTAGCGACAGGGGCGGAAGCTTTCTTT.

This chain joins TRBV7-3 and TRBJ2-2; 12 bases align to TRBD2. The V segment lost 5 bases and the J segment 4 bases; nucleotides outside the gene matches: 5. The germline V gene encodes CDR1 SGHTA and CDR2 FQGTGA. The CDR3 extends over 16 amino acids. CDR3 sequence: CASSTLAGGVTGELFF. CDR3 sequence (DNA): TGTGCCAGCAGCACACTAGCGGGAGGTGTCACCGGGGAGCTGTTTTTT.

The chain recombines TRBV5-6 with TRBJ1-2; D not certain. The CDR3 sequence is 15 residues long. Germline values: CDR1 SGHDT, CDR2 YYEEEE. V was shortened by 0 bases and J by 0 bases, with 9 bases between the two germline ends. The CDR3 coding sequence is TGTGCCAGCAGCTTGGCGCAGGCTTCTAACTATGGCTACACCTTC. Protein: CASSLAQASNYGYTF.

This chain connects TRBV7-9 to TRBJ1-1, with no clear D. The CDR3 runs to 15 residues. CDR1 and CDR2 (germline): SEHNR, FQNEAQ (reference sequence). Trimming took off 4 bases at V and 1 base at J, with 13 bases between the two ends. The chain's CDR3 is CASSSLEAGNTEAFF. The CDR3 DNA reads as TGTGCCAGCAGCTCCTTAGAGGCGGGGAACACTGAAGCTTTCTTT.

The rearrangement joins TRBV6-5 to TRBJ1-5; 7 nucleotides match TRBD1. The trim removed 2 bases at V and 10 bases at J, leaving 5 bases unmatched. The CDR3 loop spans 13 amino acids. CDR1 is MNHEY and CDR2 is SVGAGI in the germline V gene. The CDR3 DNA sequence: TGTGCCAGCAGTTACCAGGGGGGTCCTCCCCAGCATTTT. Its translation is CASSYQGGPPQHF.

This chain connects TRBV10-2 to TRBJ2-7; 8 nucleotides match TRBD1. J was trimmed by 6 bases and V by 2 bases; bases with no gene match: 12. The CDR3 totals 16 residues. The germline V gene has CDR1 WSHSY and CDR2 SAAADI. For the CDR3, the DNA is TGCGCCAGCAGTGAGACCGGGGGCAGGGGGCGAGGCGAGCAGTACTTC. Protein: CASSETGGRGRGEQYF.